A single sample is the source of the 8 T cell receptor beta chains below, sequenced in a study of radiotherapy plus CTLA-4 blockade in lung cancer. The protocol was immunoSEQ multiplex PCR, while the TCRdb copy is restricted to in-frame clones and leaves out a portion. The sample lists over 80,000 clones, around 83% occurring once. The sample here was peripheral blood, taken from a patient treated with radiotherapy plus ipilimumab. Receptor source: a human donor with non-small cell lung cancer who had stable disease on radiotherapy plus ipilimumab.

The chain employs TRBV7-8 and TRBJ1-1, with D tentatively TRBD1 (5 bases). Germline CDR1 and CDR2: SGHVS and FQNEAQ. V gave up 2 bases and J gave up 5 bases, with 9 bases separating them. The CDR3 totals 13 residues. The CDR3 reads CASSLQGSTEAFF. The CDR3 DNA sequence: TGTGCCAGCAGCTTACAGGGTAGTACTGAAGCTTTCTTT. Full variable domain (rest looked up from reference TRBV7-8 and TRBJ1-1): GAGVSQSPRYKVAKRGQDVALRCDPISGHVSLFWYQQALGQGPEFLTYFQNEAQLDKSGLPSDRFFAERPEGSVSTLKIQRTQQEDSAVYLCASSLQGSTEAFFGQGTRLTVV.

CDR3 in DNA: TGTGCCAGCAGCCCGCAGACAGGGATCTACGAGCAGTACTTC. Encoded protein: CASSPQTGIYEQYF. The genes are TRBV9 and TRBJ2-7, with 7 bases matching TRBD1. The CDR3 runs 14 residues. J lost 3 bases, V lost 4 bases, and 7 bases had no gene match. The germline V gene has CDR1 SGDLS and CDR2 YYNGEE.

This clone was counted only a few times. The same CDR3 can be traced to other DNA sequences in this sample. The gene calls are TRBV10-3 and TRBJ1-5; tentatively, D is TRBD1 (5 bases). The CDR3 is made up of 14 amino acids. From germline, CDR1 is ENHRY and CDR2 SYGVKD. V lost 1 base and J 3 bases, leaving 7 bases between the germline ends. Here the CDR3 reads CAISELGDNQPQHF. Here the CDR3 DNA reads TGTGCCATCAGTGAGTTGGGGGACAATCAGCCCCAGCATTTT.

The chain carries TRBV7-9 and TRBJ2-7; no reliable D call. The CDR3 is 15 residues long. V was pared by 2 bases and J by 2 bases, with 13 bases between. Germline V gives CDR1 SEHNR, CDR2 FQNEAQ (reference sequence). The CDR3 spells CASSLRRVQTYEQYF. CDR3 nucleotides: TGTGCCAGCAGCTTAAGGCGAGTCCAAACCTACGAGCAGTACTTC.

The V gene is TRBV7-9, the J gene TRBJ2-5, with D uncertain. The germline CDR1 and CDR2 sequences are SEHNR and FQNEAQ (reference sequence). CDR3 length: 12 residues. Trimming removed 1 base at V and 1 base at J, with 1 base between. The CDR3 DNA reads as TGTGCCAGCAGCTTAGTCCAAGAGACCCAGTACTTC. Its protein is CASSLVQETQYF.

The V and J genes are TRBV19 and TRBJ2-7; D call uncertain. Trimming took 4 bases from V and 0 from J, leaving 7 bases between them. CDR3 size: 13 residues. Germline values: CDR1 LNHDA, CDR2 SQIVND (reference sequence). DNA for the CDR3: TGTGCCAGTAGTAGTGGGTTCTCCTACGAGCAGTACTTC. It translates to CASSSGFSYEQYF. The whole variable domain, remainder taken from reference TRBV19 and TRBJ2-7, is DGGITQSPKYLFRKEGQNVTLSCEQNLNHDAMYWYRQDPGQGLRLIYYSQIVNDFQKGDIAEGYSVSREKKESFPLTVTSAQKNPTAFYLCASSSGFSYEQYFGPGTRLTVT.

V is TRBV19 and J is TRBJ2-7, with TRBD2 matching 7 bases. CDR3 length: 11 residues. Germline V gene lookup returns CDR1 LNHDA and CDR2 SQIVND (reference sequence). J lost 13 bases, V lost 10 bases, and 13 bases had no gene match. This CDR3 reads CATSKGRESYF. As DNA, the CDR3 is TGTGCCACCTCAAAGGGGAGGGAGTCTTACTTC.

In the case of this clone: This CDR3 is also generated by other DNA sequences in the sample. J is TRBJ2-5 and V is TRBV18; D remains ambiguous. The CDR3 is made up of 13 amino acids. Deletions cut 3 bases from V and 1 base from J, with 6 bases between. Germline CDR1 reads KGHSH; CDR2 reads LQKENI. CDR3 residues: CASSPTLQETQYF. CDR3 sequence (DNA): TGTGCCAGCTCACCGACCCTCCAAGAGACCCAGTACTTC.